These 25 T cell receptor beta chains came from one sample sequenced in a study of T cell responses to AZD1222 COVID-19 vaccine (dated by TCRdb to the early 2020s). This specimen's time point label, per the study, means: about 28 days (+/-7) after the second vaccine dose. Library generation was performed with the immunoSEQ multiplex PCR assay. TCRdb obtained this table from immuneACCESS and retained in-frame rearrangements with V and J assigned. These tables miss some clones; where compared with another copy, unresolved V genes account for less than half of the shortfall, and the remainder is unexplained. In this sample the table shows approximately 120,000 clones, more than 70% of which occur a single time. 4.4% of the sample is in the top ten clones. This sample comprised peripheral blood, obtained 28 days after the second AZD1222 dose. Source of these receptors: an adult who received the AZD1222 COVID-19 vaccine.

This clone appeared a few times. The chain recombines TRBV10-1 with TRBJ2-2, with D hard to call. CDR3 length equals 17 residues. Trimming stripped 0 bases from V and 3 bases from J, with 14 bases between. Looked up from germline, CDR1 is WNHNN and CDR2 is SYGVQD (reference sequence). DNA for the CDR3: TGCGCCAGCAGTGAGTCTGCGGCGGCCCAAGACACCGGGGAGCTGTTTTTT. Its protein is CASSESAAAQDTGELFF.

This clone was recorded only once. The chain joins TRBV27 to TRBJ1-1, with a tentative D call TRBD1 (6 bases). The CDR3 length is 14 residues. V gave up 2 bases and J gave up 6 bases, with 13 bases separating them. The germline gives CDR1 MNHEY, CDR2 SMNVEV (reference sequence). CDR3 sequence: CASSLEGDSSEAFF. In nucleotides, the CDR3 is TGTGCCAGCAGTTTAGAGGGGGATAGCTCTGAAGCTTTCTTT.

The chain carries TRBV6-5 and TRBJ1-6; tentative D call: TRBD1 (5 bases). The germline CDR1 and CDR2 sequences are MNHEY and SVGAGI. This CDR3 is built from 16 residues. V lost 2 bases, J lost 7 bases, and 15 bases lay in between. The CDR3, as DNA: TGTGCCAGCAGTTACACCGGGACCGTACAAAATTCACCCCTCCACTTT. This gives the protein CASSYTGTVQNSPLHF.

This CDR3 is CASSTSMAGYTF. The CDR3 bases are TGTGCCAGTAGTACTTCAATGGCGGGCTACACCTTC. The V gene is TRBV19, the J gene TRBJ1-2; D uncertain. V lost 4 bases and J 8 bases, leaving 11 bases between the germline ends. Germline V gene data show CDR1 as LNHDA and CDR2 as SQIVND (reference sequence). CDR3 length: 12 amino acids.

The gene calls are TRBV6-5 and TRBJ1-1, with TRBD1 as a possible D gene (6 bases). CDR1 and CDR2 (germline): MNHEY, SVGAGI. V gave up 5 bases and J gave up 10 bases, with 20 bases separating them. The CDR3 totals 14 residues. This chain's CDR3 is CASSLQRQAEGAFF. As DNA, the CDR3 is TGTGCCAGCAGTCTCCAACGACAGGCGGAGGGAGCTTTCTTT.

The chain employs TRBV9 and TRBJ2-1; D unclear. This CDR3 is built from 16 residues. Trimming took 0 bases from V and 5 from J, leaving 15 bases between them. Germline lookup yields CDR1 SGDLS and CDR2 YYNGEE. The CDR3 protein is CASSVGVLGQDNEQFF. DNA for the CDR3: TGTGCCAGCAGCGTAGGGGTGTTGGGCCAAGACAATGAGCAGTTCTTC.

The chain employs TRBV6-5 and TRBJ2-3, with 8 nucleotides matching TRBD1. Germline loops: CDR1 MNHEY, CDR2 SVGAGI. J lost 1 base, V lost 8 bases, and 8 bases had no gene match. The CDR3 consists of 15 residues. The CDR3 loop reads CASGSQGVGTDTQYF. The CDR3, as DNA: TGTGCCAGCGGATCACAGGGGGTGGGCACAGATACGCAGTATTTT.

The CDR3 sequence: CASSQAATNEKLFF. DNA of the CDR3: TGTGCCAGCAGCCAAGCTGCAACTAATGAAAAACTGTTTTTT. The chain carries TRBV3-1 (or the pseudogene TRBV3-2) and TRBJ1-4; D ambiguous. Germline-derived CDR1 and CDR2 are LGHDT and YNNKEL (reference sequence). V dropped 1 base and J dropped 0 bases, with 3 bases sitting between them. CDR3 size: 14 residues.

The chain uses TRBV30 and TRBJ1-4, with a possible D match to TRBD1 (6 bases). Germline CDR1 and CDR2: GTSNPN and SVGIG (reference sequence). Trimming left V 6 bases short and J 1 base short, with 12 bases between. This CDR3 comprises 14 residues. The DNA of the CDR3 is TGTGCCTGCAAGGGGGACAAAACTAATGAAAAACTGTTTTTT. Its protein product is CACKGDKTNEKLFF.

V usage is TRBV6-2 or TRBV6-3 and J usage is TRBJ1-6; 9 bases are shared with TRBD1. Germline values: CDR1 MNHEY, CDR2 SVGEGT. CDR3 length: 20 residues. J lost 4 bases, V lost 5 bases, and 18 bases had no gene match. CDR3 protein: CASSPGTGIYPRMYNSPLHF. In nucleotides, the CDR3 is TGTGCCAGCAGTCCCGGGACAGGGATCTATCCGAGAATGTATAATTCACCCCTCCACTTT.

This chain joins TRBV6-5 and TRBJ1-5; D is ambiguous. This CDR3 region has 15 residues. V lost 0 bases, J lost 0 bases, and 6 bases lay in between. Germline CDR1 and CDR2: MNHEY and SVGAGI. The CDR3 sequence: CASSYSANSNQPQHF. CDR3 coding DNA: TGTGCCAGCAGTTACTCGGCTAATAGCAATCAGCCCCAGCATTTT.

The chain is built from TRBV11-1 and TRBJ2-1, with a tentative D call TRBD2 (5 bases). The CDR3 is 12 residues long. The V gene's germline CDR1 is SGHAT and CDR2 FQDESV (reference sequence). Trimming took off 3 bases at V and 10 bases at J, with 10 bases between the two ends. The CDR3: CASSFHGVEQFF. The CDR3 nucleotides read TGTGCCAGCAGCTTTCACGGGGTAGAGCAGTTCTTC.

The rearrangement links TRBV7-8 to TRBJ1-3, with unresolved D. CDR1 SGHVS and CDR2 FQNEAQ come from the germline V gene. The CDR3 totals 16 residues. Trimming pared 5 bases from V and 4 bases from J, leaving 18 bases between. CDR3 nucleotides: TGTGCCAGCAGCGCCAGTTTTTACGGTCCGGGAAACACCATATATTTT. Protein product: CASSASFYGPGNTIYF. The complete variable domain, with remaining parts taken from reference TRBV7-8 and TRBJ1-3, reads GAGVSQSPRYKVAKRGQDVALRCDPISGHVSLFWYQQALGQGPEFLTYFQNEAQLDKSGLPSDRFFAERPEGSVSTLKIQRTQQEDSAVYLCASSASFYGPGNTIYFGEGSWLTVV.

The CDR3 here is CASGHGNTGELFF. The CDR3 DNA is TGTGCCAGCGGCCACGGGAACACCGGGGAGCTGTTTTTT. The chain has TRBV7-9 and TRBJ2-2, with D uncertain. The CDR3 contains 13 residues. CDR1 and CDR2 (germline): SEHNR, FQNEAQ (reference sequence). The ends were cut back, 8 bases at V and 1 base at J, with 8 bases in the middle.

The V gene is TRBV27, the J gene TRBJ2-3, with D unclear. V was shortened by 3 bases and J by 1 base, with 17 bases between the two germline ends. The V gene's germline CDR1 is MNHEY and CDR2 SMNVEV (reference sequence). The CDR3 covers 17 residues. CDR3 sequence reads: CASSFQSRAVGTDTQYF. The CDR3 region has the DNA TGTGCCAGCAGTTTCCAATCCCGAGCCGTAGGCACAGATACGCAGTATTTT.

This clone occurred a few times. J is TRBJ2-7 and V is TRBV6-5; 9 bases agree with TRBD1. The germline V gene encodes CDR1 MNHEY and CDR2 SVGAGI. With 6 bases clipped from V and 2 bases from J, the junction kept 8 bases outside the gene matches. This CDR3 is built from 15 residues. CDR3 nucleotide sequence: TGTGCCAGCAGGAAGGACAGGGGACAGGCCTACGAGCAGTACTTC. This encodes CASRKDRGQAYEQYF.

The chain is built from TRBV7-2 and TRBJ1-2, with 8 positions matching TRBD1. The CDR3 extends over 16 amino acids. CDR1 is SGHTA, CDR2 FQGNSA, per germline. V gave up 6 bases and J gave up 2 bases; unmatched junction bases: 11. The CDR3 protein is CASSSSATGGNYGYTF. The CDR3 region has the DNA TGTGCCAGCAGTTCATCAGCTACAGGGGGGAACTATGGCTACACCTTC.

The chain is built from TRBV20-1 and TRBJ2-5; no clear D. There are 10 residues in the CDR3. Trimming removed 3 bases from V and 6 bases from J, with 5 bases in between. The germline CDR1 and CDR2 sequences are DFQATT and SNEGSKA (reference sequence). The CDR3 region has the DNA TGCAGTGCTAGCCGCCAGACCCAGTACTTC. It specifies CSASRQTQYF.

V and J are TRBV5-1 and TRBJ2-5, with D perhaps TRBD2 (6 bases). Germline V gene lookup returns CDR1 SGHRS and CDR2 YFSETQ. The V gene lost 4 bases and the J gene lost 2 bases, with 18 bases spanning the gap. The CDR3 runs 16 residues. The CDR3: CASSPVGGGPQETQYF. CDR3 DNA: TGCGCCAGCAGCCCGGTGGGGGGTGGCCCACAAGAGACCCAGTACTTC.

This clone was picked up one time. The J gene is TRBJ2-2, the V gene TRBV2; possibly TRBD2 for D (6 bases). Germline V gene sequence: CDR1 SNHLY, CDR2 FYNNEI. V lost 7 bases and J lost 7, with 10 bases in between. The CDR3 totals 12 residues. This CDR3 reads CASTIGGGELFF. The CDR3, as DNA: TGTGCCAGCACTATCGGGGGCGGGGAGCTGTTTTTT.

The genes are TRBV20-1 and TRBJ2-1, with 9 nucleotides matching TRBD2. Per germline, CDR1 DFQATT and CDR2 SNEGSKA (reference sequence). The CDR3 is 15 residues long. Trimming removed 3 bases from V and 2 bases from J; junction bases left unmatched: 5. The CDR3 here is CSASGSGGTYNEQFF. CDR3 nucleotides: TGCAGTGCTAGTGGTAGCGGGGGAACCTACAATGAGCAGTTCTTC.

This clone was detected once. V is TRBV7-9 and J is TRBJ2-1, with a possible D match to TRBD2 (5 bases). The CDR3 runs 15 residues. Trimming shortened V by 5 bases and J by 1 base, and 12 bases separated the two germline ends. CDR1 and CDR2 (germline): SEHNR, FQNEAQ (reference sequence). The CDR3 is CASSLIGSSYNEQFF. CDR3 DNA: TGTGCCAGCAGCCTTATAGGGAGTTCCTACAATGAGCAGTTCTTC.

This chain joins TRBV10-3 and TRBJ1-2; a possible D gene is TRBD1 (5 bases). Looked up from germline, CDR1 is ENHRY and CDR2 is SYGVKD. CDR3 length: 12 residues. V lost 3 bases, J lost 6 bases, and 8 bases lay in between. For the CDR3, the DNA is TGTGCCATCAGTGACAGGGATAATGGCTACACCTTC. This gives the protein CAISDRDNGYTF.

This clone is a singleton in its sample. The V gene is TRBV30, the J gene TRBJ2-6; a weak D match, TRBD1 (6 bases). This CDR3 spans 15 amino acids. The germline V gene has CDR1 GTSNPN and CDR2 SVGIG (reference sequence). With 2 bases removed from V and 4 bases from J, the gap between germline ends came to 12 bases. The CDR3 loop is CAWSPGHGGANVLTF. In nucleotides, the CDR3 is TGTGCCTGGAGTCCGGGACACGGGGGGGCCAACGTCCTGACTTTC.

The V and J genes are TRBV7-3 and TRBJ1-1; D gene unclear. V shed 7 bases and J shed 5 bases, with 20 bases lying between them. The germline CDR1 and CDR2 sequences are SGHTA and FQGTGA. This CDR3 has 15 amino acids. This CDR3 is CASTPIRAGRTEAFF. Written as DNA, the CDR3 is TGTGCCAGCACCCCGATCCGGGCAGGCCGGACTGAAGCTTTCTTT.